The 5 T cell receptor beta chains below come from one sample, sequenced in a study of blood T cell repertoires in COVID-19. Libraries were prepared by immunoSEQ multiplex PCR; TCRdb keeps only in-frame clonotypes and omits some of them. Of approximately 350,000 clones in the sample, 75% to 90% were seen once. Sequenced material: peripheral blood. These receptors were taken from a woman aged 55-69 years with COVID-19, enrolled during active disease.

This chain joins TRBV5-1 and TRBJ1-1, with D possibly TRBD1 on 6 matching bases. V was cut by 0 bases and J by 0 bases, with 15 bases left in between. The CDR3 spans 17 residues. CDR1 and CDR2 (germline): SGHRS, YFSETQ. This CDR3 is CASSLEGGRFLNTEAFF. The CDR3 coding sequence is TGCGCCAGCAGCTTGGAGGGGGGGCGATTCCTGAACACTGAAGCTTTCTTT.

As to this clone: One end of the junction is discordant with germline, which a read error may explain. The CDR3 sequence is CATSRDRGNYGYIF. Written as DNA, the CDR3 is TGTGCCACCAGCCGAGACAGGGGTAACTATGGCTACATCTTC. The chain links TRBV15 to TRBJ1-2, with TRBD1 matching over 8 bases. Germline CDR1 reads LNHNV; CDR2 reads YYDKDF (reference sequence). The CDR3 covers 14 residues. The whole variable domain, filled in from reference TRBV15 and TRBJ1-2, reads DAMVIQNPRYQVTQFGKPVTLSCSQTLNHNVMYWYQQKSSQAPKLLFHYYDKDFNNEADTPDNFQSRRPNTSFCFLDIRSPGLGDTAMYLCATSRDRGNYGYIFGSGTRLTVV.

This chain connects TRBV5-1 to TRBJ2-7; unclear D gene. The germline V gene encodes CDR1 SGHRS and CDR2 YFSETQ. CDR3 length: 15 amino acids. Trimming shortened V by 0 bases and J by 2 bases, and 12 bases separated the two germline ends. The CDR3 DNA reads TGCGCCAGCAGCTTGGTATTCGGTGACACCTACGAGCAGTACTTC. It is translated as CASSLVFGDTYEQYF.

The chain has TRBV18 and TRBJ2-7; D remains ambiguous. The V end lost 1 base, the J end lost 5 bases, and 12 bases lay between the germline ends. CDR1 and CDR2 from the germline V gene are KGHSH and LQKENI. CDR3 length: 14 residues. CDR3: CASSPLSGNHEQYF. DNA of the CDR3: TGTGCCAGCTCACCACTATCAGGCAACCACGAGCAGTACTTC. Based on the CDR3 plus reference TRBV18 and TRBJ2-7, the full variable domain is NAGVMQNPRHLVRRRGQEARLRCSPMKGHSHVYWYRQLPEEGLKFMVYLQKENIIDESGMPKERFSAEFPKEGPSILRIQQVVRGDSAAYFCASSPLSGNHEQYFGPGTRLTVT.

This clone showed up just a few times. The rearrangement joins TRBV12-3 or TRBV12-4 to TRBJ2-7; D is possibly TRBD2 (6 bases). The V and J ends lost 1 base and 9 bases respectively, with 13 bases between them. This CDR3 spans 13 amino acids. CDR3 in amino acids: CASSLEGGVGQYF. Here the CDR3 DNA reads TGTGCCAGCAGTTTAGAAGGCGGGGTAGGGCAGTACTTC.